A selection of T cell receptor beta chains follows, all from one sample in a study of cytomegalovirus exposure and HLA in healthy donors. Libraries were prepared by immunoSEQ multiplex PCR; TCRdb keeps only in-frame clonotypes and omits some of them. The sample yields 100,000 to 120,000 clones, roughly 87% seen once. Sequencing was carried out using PBMCs. Every receptor here comes from a woman aged 18-35 years in good health and CMV-seronegative. Both conserved end residues are part of each CDR3. The D gene is left open where the match is weak. Not every row has a clone size; where given, it reads once, few, many or a size class.

size | length | D | J | V | DNA | CDR3
- | 14 | - | TRBJ1-2 | TRBV6-4 | TGTGCCAGCAGTGCCACGACAGAGGCCCGCGGCTACACCTTC | CASSATTEARGYTF
- | 14 | - | TRBJ2-1 | TRBV28 | TGTGCCAGCAGGCGCGGGGACTCCTACAATGAGCAGTTCTTC | CASRRGDSYNEQFF
- | 12 | TRBD1 | TRBJ2-7 | TRBV10-3 | TGTGGAACACAGGGGGCGAGCGACGAGCAGTACTTC | CGTQGASDEQYF
- | 14 | TRBD1 | TRBJ1-1 | TRBV5-1 | TGCGCCAGCAGCTTGGGACAGGGGGGCGCTGAAGCTTTCTTT | CASSLGQGGAEAFF
- | 15 | TRBD1 | TRBJ1-5 | TRBV2 | TGTGCCAGCAGTTCCCAAGCAGGGGGCGCTCAGCCCCAGCATTTT | CASSSQAGGAQPQHF
- | 14 | - | TRBJ2-5 | TRBV6-5 | TGTGCCAGCTACCGGGACTCCACCCGAGAGACCCAGTACTTC | CASYRDSTRETQYF
- | 16 | - | TRBJ2-7 | TRBV5-4 | TGTGCCAGCAGCTTCCTTGGGGGACTCAGCTCCTACGAGCAGTACTTC | CASSFLGGLSSYEQYF
- | 14 | - | TRBJ2-7 | TRBV6-6 | TGTGCCAGCAGTTACTCTGGGAGTCCCTACGAGCAGTACTTC | CASSYSGSPYEQYF
once | 15 | TRBD1 | TRBJ1-1 | TRBV7-2 | TGTGCCAGCAGCCCGGCTCACAGGGGGCGCACTGAAGCTTTCTTT | CASSPAHRGRTEAFF
- | 15 | - | TRBJ2-7 | TRBV28 | TGTGCCAGCAGCCTTAAAAAGTACTACTCCTACGAGCAGTACTTC | CASSLKKYYSYEQYF
few | 12 | TRBD1 | TRBJ1-2 | TRBV6-5 | TGTGCCAGCGGGGACAGGGACTATGGCTACACCTTC | CASGDRDYGYTF
- | 15 | - | TRBJ1-2 | TRBV28 | TGTGCCAGCAGTTTGGGAAGGGGAACTAACTATGGCTACACCTTC | CASSLGRGTNYGYTF
- | 12 | - | TRBJ2-7 | TRBV30 | TGTGCCTGGAGCCCCAGGGTCTACGAGCAGTACTTC | CAWSPRVYEQYF
- | 16 | TRBD1 | TRBJ1-4 | TRBV5-4 | TGTGCCAGCAGCCCGATGACAGGGGGCTCTAATGAAAAACTGTTTTTT | CASSPMTGGSNEKLFF
- | 15 | - | TRBJ2-7 | TRBV6-5 | TGTGCCAGCAGTTACGGCCAGGGCGGTGTTTACGAGCAGTACTTC | CASSYGQGGVYEQYF
many | 15 | TRBD2 | TRBJ2-7 | TRBV7-9 | TGTGCCAGCAGCCTACTAGCGGGTAGCTCCTACGAGCAGTACTTC | CASSLLAGSSYEQYF
once | 14 | TRBD2 | TRBJ2-7 | TRBV6-4 | TGTGCCAGCAGTGACTTAGCGGGAGGAGGGGAGCAGTACTTC | CASSDLAGGGEQYF
- | 12 | - | TRBJ1-1 | TRBV28 | TGTGCCAGCAGTTCGGGGGACACTGAAGCTTTCTTT | CASSSGDTEAFF
- | 15 | TRBD1 | TRBJ2-1 | TRBV18 | TGTGCCAGCTCGTTAGAGGGGGCAAGCTACAATGAGCAGTTCTTC | CASSLEGASYNEQFF
- | 14 | TRBD1 | TRBJ2-7 | TRBV4-3 | TGCGCCAGCAGCCGTAGTACAGGGGTCTACGAGCAGTACTTC | CASSRSTGVYEQYF
- | 15 | - | TRBJ1-1 | TRBV27 | TGTGCCAGCCATCTCTGGGGCGGTCGGAACACTGAAGCTTTCTTT | CASHLWGGRNTEAFF
- | 11 | - | TRBJ2-1 | TRBV7-2 | TGTGCCAGCAGCCACTACAATGAGCAGTTCTTC | CASSHYNEQFF
- | 14 | - | TRBJ1-2 | TRBV6-6 | TGTGCCAGCAGCACTACCCGGACAGCCTATGGCTACACCTTC | CASSTTRTAYGYTF
- | 14 | TRBD1 | TRBJ1-1 | TRBV7-9 | TGTGCCAGCAGCTCCCAGGGGGCCAACACTGAAGCTTTCTTT | CASSSQGANTEAFF
- | 13 | - | TRBJ1-1 | TRBV11-3 | TGTGCCAGCAGCTTCGGAGCGGACAGAAGAGCTTTCTTT | CASSFGADRRAFF
- | 15 | TRBD1 | TRBJ1-1 | TRBV5-1 | TGCGCCAGCAGCCTACAGGGGGCTGGGGGCACTGAAGCTTTCTTT | CASSLQGAGGTEAFF
- | 11 | - | TRBJ1-1 | TRBV6-5 | TGTGCCAGCAGCCAGGGGATAGAAGCTTTCTTT | CASSQGIEAFF
- | 12 | - | TRBJ1-2 | TRBV7-2 | TGTGCCAGCACATGGGCCAACTATGGCTACACCTTC | CASTWANYGYTF
- | 15 | TRBD2 | TRBJ2-5 | TRBV19 | TGTGCCAGTAGTTACGGGGGGACGGGCCAAGAGACCCAGTACTTC | CASSYGGTGQETQYF
- | 13 | TRBD1 | TRBJ1-2 | TRBV11-2 | TGTGCCAGCAGACAGGACAGGGGGCAAGGCTACACCTTC | CASRQDRGQGYTF
- | 11 | - | TRBJ2-7 | TRBV6-5 | TGTGCCACCCGCGGGCCCTCCGAGCAGTACTTC | CATRGPSEQYF
- | 14 | TRBD1 | TRBJ1-2 | TRBV10-3 | TGTGCCACCCAATCGGGACAGCAGTTTAGTGGCTACACCTTC | CATQSGQQFSGYTF
- | 14 | - | TRBJ1-3 | TRBV6-1 | TGTGCCAGCAGTGTACAGGGTGACCGGAACACCATATATTTT | CASSVQGDRNTIYF
- | 12 | - | TRBJ1-1 | TRBV30 | TGTGCCTGGACTCAGGGCCCCACTGAAGCTTTCTTT | CAWTQGPTEAFF
- | 16 | - | TRBJ2-1 | TRBV4-3 | TGCGCCAGCAGCCAAGACATGCGGGGCCTATCAAGTGAGCAGTTCTTC | CASSQDMRGLSSEQFF
- | 14 | TRBD2 | TRBJ2-1 | TRBV7-6 | TGTGCCAGCAGCTTAGGCGGGAGGGTCAATGAGCAGTTCTTC | CASSLGGRVNEQFF
- | 15 | - | TRBJ2-5 | TRBV6-6 | TGTGCCAGCAGTCTTCCCACAGGGCTGGGAGAGACCCAGTACTTC | CASSLPTGLGETQYF
- | 16 | TRBD2 | TRBJ2-7 | TRBV7-2 | TGTGCCAGCAGCTTAACAGCGGGAGTTCCCACCTACGAGCAGTACTTC | CASSLTAGVPTYEQYF
- | 14 | TRBD1 | TRBJ1-2 | TRBV6-5 | TGTGCCAGCAGTTACGAACAGGGGGTAACCGGCTACACCTTC | CASSYEQGVTGYTF
- | 16 | TRBD1 | TRBJ2-5 | TRBV7-3 | TGTGCCAGCAGCTTAGGAGGGACAGGGGAGTGGGAGACCCAGTACTTC | CASSLGGTGEWETQYF
once | 16 | TRBD1 | TRBJ2-1 | TRBV9 | TGTGCCAGCAGCTCCAGCCGGGACAGAGGTCTAGTCGAGCAGTTCTTC | CASSSSRDRGLVEQFF
- | 13 | - | TRBJ1-2 | TRBV7-9 | TGTGCCAGCAGTCTCTTTGAGGAAGAAGGCTACACCTTC | CASSLFEEEGYTF
- | 13 | - | TRBJ2-7 | TRBV6-5 | TGTGCCAGCAGTTACCTATCAAACTACGAGCAGTACTTC | CASSYLSNYEQYF